These T cell receptor beta chains were read from a single sample in a study of blood T cell repertoires in COVID-19. TCRdb's table, derived via immunoSEQ multiplex PCR, lists solely in-frame clones and lacks some. The sample has tens of thousands of clones; roughly 89% are singletons. Material: peripheral blood. The receptors were sampled from a woman aged 60 to 75 with active COVID-19. CDR3s include the opening cysteine and the closing phenylalanine or tryptophan. Each record gives: J gene, V gene, CDR3 protein.

j_call: TRBJ2-3
v_call: TRBV5-1
cdr3_aa: CASSIQGNVRTDTQYF

j_call: TRBJ2-1
v_call: TRBV9
cdr3_aa: CASSGLVSEQFF

j_call: TRBJ2-7
v_call: TRBV20-1
cdr3_aa: CSASWGSAAGSYYEQYF

j_call: TRBJ2-7
v_call: TRBV28
cdr3_aa: CASSFTFPSVSSSYEQYF

j_call: TRBJ2-7
v_call: TRBV28
cdr3_aa: CASSLSGPRRSAEQYF

j_call: TRBJ2-5
v_call: TRBV2
cdr3_aa: CASSPGQAYQETQYF

j_call: TRBJ2-1
v_call: TRBV5-1
cdr3_aa: CASSTRQGGYNEQFF

j_call: TRBJ2-7
v_call: TRBV27
cdr3_aa: CASRRTLQLAENSYEQYF

j_call: TRBJ2-2
v_call: TRBV6-5
cdr3_aa: CATERQGVRGGELFF

j_call: TRBJ2-1
v_call: TRBV19
cdr3_aa: CASNDVSGRGYNEQFF

j_call: TRBJ1-1
v_call: TRBV5-1
cdr3_aa: CASSLAGQKNTEAFF

j_call: TRBJ2-7
v_call: TRBV27
cdr3_aa: CASSLSASGRMGEQYF

j_call: TRBJ2-3
v_call: TRBV5-4
cdr3_aa: CASSTRLVSTDTQYF

j_call: TRBJ2-5
v_call: TRBV29-1
cdr3_aa: CSVPPGGQETQYF

j_call: TRBJ1-3
v_call: TRBV9
cdr3_aa: CASSVDGYRDTIYF

j_call: TRBJ2-7
v_call: TRBV6-1
cdr3_aa: CASSGSPASSHSYEQYF

j_call: TRBJ1-5
v_call: TRBV10-3
cdr3_aa: CAITSGRDQPQHF

j_call: TRBJ1-3
v_call: TRBV18
cdr3_aa: CASQGEDGNTIYF

j_call: TRBJ2-3
v_call: TRBV24-1
cdr3_aa: CATGQGSTDTQYF

j_call: TRBJ1-1
v_call: TRBV5-6
cdr3_aa: CASSPGQGTEAFF

j_call: TRBJ2-3
v_call: TRBV11-3
cdr3_aa: CASSSGFPDTQYF

j_call: TRBJ2-1
v_call: TRBV10-2
cdr3_aa: CASNNVGDWYNEQFF

j_call: TRBJ2-3
v_call: TRBV6-6
cdr3_aa: CASRLGLAGRDTQYF

j_call: TRBJ2-5
v_call: TRBV3-1/TRBV3-2
cdr3_aa: CASSQDVSHGGASGRRRGETQYF

j_call: TRBJ2-3
v_call: TRBV7-9
cdr3_aa: CASSLAGASGTDTQYF

j_call: TRBJ2-3
v_call: TRBV6-5
cdr3_aa: CASARQASTDTQYF

j_call: TRBJ2-1
v_call: TRBV27
cdr3_aa: CASRLRLAVYNEQFF

j_call: TRBJ2-7
v_call: TRBV3-1/TRBV3-2
cdr3_aa: CASSPRLAQSSYEQYF

j_call: TRBJ2-7
v_call: TRBV6-6
cdr3_aa: CASSYDPGTREQYF

j_call: TRBJ2-1
v_call: TRBV6-4
cdr3_aa: CASAPAGGASHEQFF

j_call: TRBJ1-6
v_call: TRBV6-5
cdr3_aa: CASSDGGGNPSPLHF

j_call: TRBJ2-7
v_call: TRBV7-9
cdr3_aa: CASSFGVSRAPSYEQYF

j_call: TRBJ2-1
v_call: TRBV3-1/TRBV3-2
cdr3_aa: CASSQVQSYNEQFF

j_call: TRBJ2-3
v_call: TRBV12-3/TRBV12-4
cdr3_aa: CASSSSGDTQYF

j_call: TRBJ2-4
v_call: TRBV6-2/TRBV6-3
cdr3_aa: CASSQTRDSGRAPGKNIQYF

j_call: TRBJ1-5
v_call: TRBV5-8
cdr3_aa: CASSPRDQPQHF

j_call: TRBJ2-2
v_call: TRBV19
cdr3_aa: CASSLGGQGKAGELFF

j_call: TRBJ1-2
v_call: TRBV27
cdr3_aa: CASSLLPGGHGYGYTF

j_call: TRBJ2-5
v_call: TRBV10-3
cdr3_aa: CAIRASGYQETQYF

j_call: TRBJ2-1
v_call: TRBV25-1
cdr3_aa: CASSPRLGTNRTGQFF

j_call: TRBJ1-3
v_call: TRBV10-2
cdr3_aa: CASSGAQSSRNTIYF

j_call: TRBJ2-3
v_call: TRBV28
cdr3_aa: CASNPSGTDTQYF

j_call: TRBJ2-3
v_call: TRBV14
cdr3_aa: CASSQGKREFADTQYF

j_call: TRBJ2-5
v_call: TRBV24-1
cdr3_aa: CATSAEGGPETQYF

j_call: TRBJ2-2
v_call: TRBV5-5
cdr3_aa: CASSVRVSTGELFF

j_call: TRBJ2-7
v_call: TRBV3-1/TRBV3-2
cdr3_aa: CASSLQEGLIYEQYF

j_call: TRBJ2-5
v_call: TRBV20-1
cdr3_aa: CSAIPETQYF

j_call: TRBJ1-2
v_call: TRBV3-1/TRBV3-2
cdr3_aa: CASSLTKAFMGYTF

j_call: TRBJ2-7
v_call: TRBV28
cdr3_aa: CASSPPFFEQYF

j_call: TRBJ2-3
v_call: TRBV28
cdr3_aa: CASSFFMRREQTDTQYF

j_call: TRBJ1-2
v_call: TRBV5-1
cdr3_aa: CASSMGSRAGGYTF

j_call: TRBJ2-1
v_call: TRBV4-1
cdr3_aa: CASKGGISYNEQFF

j_call: TRBJ2-7
v_call: TRBV3-1/TRBV3-2
cdr3_aa: CASSRQGSLGEQYF

j_call: TRBJ2-1
v_call: TRBV5-5
cdr3_aa: CASSLIFGPAAYNEQFF

j_call: TRBJ2-1
v_call: TRBV21-1
cdr3_aa: CERRREGGPLGEQFF

j_call: TRBJ2-1
v_call: TRBV19
cdr3_aa: CASSRRRGSGRDNEQFF

j_call: TRBJ1-2
v_call: TRBV7-3
cdr3_aa: CASSLGPSLAGYTF

j_call: TRBJ2-3
v_call: TRBV6-2/TRBV6-3
cdr3_aa: CASSYSRTPGVAAGTDTQYF